Below, one T cell receptor (beta chain) is given with its context. Its antigen is not identified. The read terminates 3 residues ahead of where the CDR3 ends, so the germline J gene completes it. The CDR3 has 18 amino acids. Germline V gene data show CDR1 as LGHNA and CDR2 as YNFKEQ. V trimming: 1 base; J trimming: 0 bases; junction bases outside the gene matches: 4. Repertoires were generated with immunoSEQ multiplex PCR, while TCRdb's copy carries only in-frame clones and drops some. The repertoire table contains nearly 15,000 clones. This sample is part of a study of Tregs in tolerant kidney transplant recipients. Study observations and caveats: The small number of patients limits these findings pending further validation. No direct test of biological reproducibility was done here.

Related graft donors supplied nonmyeloablative bone marrow transplants, and mixed chimerism was transient. Thawed PBMCs were FACS-sorted into unstimulated CD4+CD25+CD127- regulatory T cells, CD4+CD25- non-regulatory cells, CD4 and CD8 cells. The rearrangement joins TRBV4-2 to TRBJ2-7, with TRBD2 identical over 15 bases. The input for sequencing was CD4+ T cells from blood (PBMCs), taken 12 months after the transplant. This clonotype was sampled from a human patient who received a combined kidney and bone marrow transplant. Some T cells may be provided by the graft donor. CDR3 in amino acids: CASSQGGLAGGSSYEQYF. The sequenced CDR3 bases are TGTGCCAGCAGCCAAGGGGGACTAGCGGGAGGCAGCTCCTACGAG.